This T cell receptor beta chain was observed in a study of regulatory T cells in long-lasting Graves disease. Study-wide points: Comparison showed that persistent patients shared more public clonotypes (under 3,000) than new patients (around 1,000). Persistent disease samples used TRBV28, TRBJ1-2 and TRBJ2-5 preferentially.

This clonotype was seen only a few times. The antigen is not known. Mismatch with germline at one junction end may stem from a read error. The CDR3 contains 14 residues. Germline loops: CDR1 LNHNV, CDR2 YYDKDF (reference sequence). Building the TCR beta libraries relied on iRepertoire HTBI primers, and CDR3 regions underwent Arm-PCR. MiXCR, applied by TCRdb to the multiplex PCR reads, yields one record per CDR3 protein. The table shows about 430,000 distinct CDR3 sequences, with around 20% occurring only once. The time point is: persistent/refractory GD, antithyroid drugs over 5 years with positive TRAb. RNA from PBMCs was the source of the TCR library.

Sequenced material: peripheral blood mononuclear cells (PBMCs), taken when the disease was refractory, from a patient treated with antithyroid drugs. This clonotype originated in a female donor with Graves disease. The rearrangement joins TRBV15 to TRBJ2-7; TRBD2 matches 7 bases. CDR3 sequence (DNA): TGTGCTACCAACGGGGGAGGGTCTTTTCGCGAGCAGTACTTC. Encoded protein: CATNGGGSFREQYF. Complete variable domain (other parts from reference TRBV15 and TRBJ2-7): DAMVIQNPRYQVTQFGKPVTLSCSQTLNHNVMYWYQQKSSQAPKLLFHYYDKDFNNEADTPDNFQSRRPNTSFCFLDIRSPGLGDTAMYLCATNGGGSFREQYFGPGTRLTVT.